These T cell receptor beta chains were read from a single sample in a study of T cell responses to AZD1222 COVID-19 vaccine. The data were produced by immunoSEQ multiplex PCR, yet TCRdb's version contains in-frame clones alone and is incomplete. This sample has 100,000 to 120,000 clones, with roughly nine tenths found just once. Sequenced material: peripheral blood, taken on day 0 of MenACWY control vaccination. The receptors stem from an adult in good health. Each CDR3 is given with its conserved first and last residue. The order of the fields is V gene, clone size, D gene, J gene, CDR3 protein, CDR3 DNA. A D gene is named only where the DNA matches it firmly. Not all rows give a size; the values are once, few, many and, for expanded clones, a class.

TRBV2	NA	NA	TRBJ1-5	CASSPGNQPQHF	TGTGCCAGCTCGCCAGGCAATCAGCCCCAGCATTTT
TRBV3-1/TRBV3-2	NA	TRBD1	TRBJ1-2	CASSRERTGYGYTF	TGTGCCAGCAGCCGGGAGCGGACAGGGTATGGCTACACCTTC
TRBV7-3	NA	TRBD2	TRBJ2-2	CASSLSKRSGGPNTGELFF	TGTGCCAGCAGCTTATCGAAACGGAGCGGGGGGCCAAACACCGGGGAGCTGTTTTTT
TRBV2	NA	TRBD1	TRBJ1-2	CASSEARRGRVYGYTF	TGTGCCAGCAGTGAAGCTCGCAGGGGGAGGGTCTATGGCTACACCTTC
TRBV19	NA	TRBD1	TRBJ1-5	CASSSPPGTGGTYSNQPQHF	TGTGCCAGTAGTTCCCCACCCGGGACAGGGGGAACTTATAGCAATCAGCCCCAGCATTTT
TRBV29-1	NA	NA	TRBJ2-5	CSVLRDRDQETQYF	TGCAGCGTTCTCCGGGACCGAGACCAAGAGACCCAGTACTTC
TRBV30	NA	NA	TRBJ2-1	CACPGGNNEQFF	TGTGCCTGCCCAGGGGGGAACAATGAGCAGTTCTTC
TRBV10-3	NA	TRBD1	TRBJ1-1	CAINTGGTEAFF	TGTGCCATCAACACAGGGGGCACTGAAGCTTTCTTT
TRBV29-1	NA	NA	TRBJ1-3	CSVNVGGGNTIYF	TGCAGCGTGAACGTGGGGGGCGGAAACACCATATATTTT
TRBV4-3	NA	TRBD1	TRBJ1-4	CASSQAGTGVEKLFF	TGCGCCAGCAGCCAAGCCGGGACAGGGGTTGAAAAACTGTTTTTT
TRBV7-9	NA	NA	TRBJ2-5	CASSPPPRYSQETQYF	TGTGCCAGCAGCCCCCCCCCAAGGTACAGCCAAGAGACCCAGTACTTC
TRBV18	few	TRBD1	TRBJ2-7	CASSLSGTGSHEQYF	TGTGCCAGCTCACTCTCCGGGACAGGGAGTCACGAGCAGTACTTC
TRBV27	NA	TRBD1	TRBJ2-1	CASNPGLRQGIYNEQFF	TGTGCCAGCAATCCAGGACTCAGACAGGGTATCTACAATGAGCAGTTCTTC
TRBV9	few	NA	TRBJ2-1	CASSASYEQFF	TGTGCCAGCAGCGCTAGCTATGAGCAGTTCTTC
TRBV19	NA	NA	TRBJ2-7	CASSITADLSYEQYF	TGTGCCAGTAGTATAACGGCAGATCTCTCCTACGAGCAGTACTTC
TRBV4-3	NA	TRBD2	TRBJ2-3	CASSQDYGGATDTQYF	TGCGCCAGCAGCCAAGATTACGGGGGGGCTACAGATACGCAGTATTTT
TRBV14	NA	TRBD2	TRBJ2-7	CASRASGGRYEQYF	TGTGCCAGCAGGGCTAGCGGGGGGCGCTACGAGCAGTACTTC
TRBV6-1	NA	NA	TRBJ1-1	CASSQSTGAAFF	TGTGCCAGCAGTCAATCGACAGGCGCAGCTTTCTTT
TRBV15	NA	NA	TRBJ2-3	CATSRTSTDTQYF	TGTGCCACCAGCAGGACCAGCACAGATACGCAGTATTTT
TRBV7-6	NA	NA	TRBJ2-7	CASSLDPIGSYEQYF	TGTGCCAGCAGCTTAGACCCCATCGGCAGCTACGAGCAGTACTTC
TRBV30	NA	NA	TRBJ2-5	CAWSRAGPETQYF	TGTGCCTGGAGTCGGGCAGGCCCAGAGACCCAGTACTTC
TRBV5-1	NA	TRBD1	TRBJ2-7	CASSPRDRAPYEQYF	TGCGCCAGCAGCCCCCGGGACAGGGCGCCCTACGAGCAGTACTTC
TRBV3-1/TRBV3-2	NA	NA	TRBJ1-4	CASSQVVGGTGLNEKLFF	TGTGCCAGCAGCCAAGTCGTAGGGGGGACGGGCCTTAATGAAAAACTGTTTTTT
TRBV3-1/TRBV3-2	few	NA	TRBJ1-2	CASSPTQEVAGYTF	TGTGCCAGCAGCCCAACCCAGGAGGTCGCTGGCTACACCTTC
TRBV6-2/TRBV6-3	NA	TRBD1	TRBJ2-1	CASSLGTGRDEQFF	TGTGCCAGCAGTCTGGGGACAGGGAGGGATGAGCAGTTCTTC
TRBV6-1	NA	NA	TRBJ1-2	CASSETGTEYGYTF	TGTGCCAGCAGTGAGACCGGGACTGAGTATGGCTACACCTTC
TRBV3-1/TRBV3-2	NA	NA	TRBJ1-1	CASSHAGNMNTEAFF	TGTGCCAGCAGCCACGCAGGGAACATGAACACTGAAGCTTTCTTT
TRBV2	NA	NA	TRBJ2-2	CASKTGAPTGELFF	TGTGCCAGCAAGACCGGGGCGCCCACCGGGGAGCTGTTTTTT
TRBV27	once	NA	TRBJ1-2	CASSLNIRGDGYTF	TGTGCCAGCAGTTTAAATATCAGGGGCGATGGCTACACCTTC
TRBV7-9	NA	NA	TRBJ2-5	CASSLTETQYF	TGTGCCAGCAGCTTAACCGAGACCCAGTACTTC
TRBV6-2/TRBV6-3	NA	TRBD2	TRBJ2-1	CASSFTGTSGELQGDEQFF	TGTGCCAGCAGTTTCACCGGGACTAGCGGGGAGCTTCAAGGGGATGAGCAGTTCTTC
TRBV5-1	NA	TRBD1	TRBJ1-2	CASSLHSGQLYGYTF	TGCGCCAGCAGCTTGCACTCGGGACAGCTCTATGGCTACACCTTC
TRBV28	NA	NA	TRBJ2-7	CASSSGHFSYEQYF	TGTGCCAGCAGCTCCGGACACTTCTCCTACGAGCAGTACTTC
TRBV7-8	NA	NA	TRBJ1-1	CASSLARDHTEAFF	TGTGCCAGCAGCTTAGCACGGGACCACACTGAAGCTTTCTTT
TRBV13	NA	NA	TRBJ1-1	CASSLGGGLGEAFF	TGTGCCAGCAGCTTAGGGGGGGGCCTAGGTGAAGCTTTCTTT
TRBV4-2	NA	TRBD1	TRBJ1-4	CASSLGQGDNINEKLFF	TGTGCCAGCAGCCTCGGACAGGGAGATAATATTAATGAAAAACTGTTTTTT
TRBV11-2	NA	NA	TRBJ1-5	CASSLPGHLNQPQHF	TGTGCCAGCAGCTTACCGGGACATCTGAATCAGCCCCAGCATTTT
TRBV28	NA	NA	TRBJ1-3	CASSSSFQGRDKYF	TGTGCCAGCAGCTCTTCTTTCCAAGGAAGGGACAAATATTTT
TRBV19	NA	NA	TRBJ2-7	CASRQGSSYEQYF	TGTGCCAGTCGTCAAGGGAGCTCCTACGAGCAGTACTTC
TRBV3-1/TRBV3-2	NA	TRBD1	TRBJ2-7	CASSQPRQGVYEQYF	TGTGCCAGCAGCCAACCCCGACAGGGGGTCTACGAGCAGTACTTC